The present T cell receptor (beta chain) was sequenced within a study of beta chain features in type 1 diabetes. Across the study: All samples together contributed around 98,000,000 sorted cells for examination. Whole-study results and caveats: Researchers report that Type 1 diabetes patients had moderately but significantly shorter TCRB CDR3s across all four CD4+ subsets. HLA influence on TCRB rearrangement stayed unresolved here.

V was cut by 5 bases and J by 6 bases, with 18 bases left in between. The CDR3 has 15 residues. Per the germline V gene, CDR1 is LNHDA and CDR2 is SQIVND (reference sequence). The whole isolated RNA underwent reverse transcription, so sequencing captured expressed TCRB transcripts. Using immunoSEQ multiplex PCR, the repertoire was profiled, and TCRdb retains in-frame clones only, with some absent. The sample includes some 150,000 clones, about 8.7% of them seen just once. Turning to this clone: Its antigen is unidentified.

CD4+ naive, central memory, regulatory and stem cell-like memory cells were sorted via CD45RO/CCR7/CD25/CD127/CD95/CD27. The TCR sequence derives from a man aged 18 to 29 in good health. The rearrangement uses TRBV19 and TRBJ2-3, with a possible D match to TRBD1 (6 bases). Sequenced input: central memory CD4+ T cells from blood. Here the CDR3 reads CASSGSGVGSDTQYF. The CDR3 DNA follows: TGTGCCAGTAGTGGTTCAGGGGTAGGGTCGGATACGCAGTATTTT.